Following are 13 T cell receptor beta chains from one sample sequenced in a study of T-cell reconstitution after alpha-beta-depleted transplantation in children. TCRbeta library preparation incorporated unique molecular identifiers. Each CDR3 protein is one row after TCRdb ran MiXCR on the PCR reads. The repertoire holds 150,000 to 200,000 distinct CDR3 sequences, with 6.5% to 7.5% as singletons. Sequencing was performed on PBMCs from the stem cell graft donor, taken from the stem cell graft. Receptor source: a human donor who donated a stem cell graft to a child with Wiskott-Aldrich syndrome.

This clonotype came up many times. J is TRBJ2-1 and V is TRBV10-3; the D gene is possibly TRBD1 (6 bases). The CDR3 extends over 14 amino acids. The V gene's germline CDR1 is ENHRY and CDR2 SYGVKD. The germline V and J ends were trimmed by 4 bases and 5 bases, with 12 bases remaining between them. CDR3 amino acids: CAISGTGPHNEQFF. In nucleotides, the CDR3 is TGTGCCATCAGTGGTACAGGGCCTCACAATGAGCAGTTCTTC.

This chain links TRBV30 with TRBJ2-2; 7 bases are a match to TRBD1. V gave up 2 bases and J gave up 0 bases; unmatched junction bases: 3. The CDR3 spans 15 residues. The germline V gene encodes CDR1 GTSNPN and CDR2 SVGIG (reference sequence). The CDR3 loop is CAWSLDRSNTGELFF. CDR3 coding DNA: TGTGCCTGGAGTCTGGACAGGTCGAACACCGGGGAGCTGTTTTTT.

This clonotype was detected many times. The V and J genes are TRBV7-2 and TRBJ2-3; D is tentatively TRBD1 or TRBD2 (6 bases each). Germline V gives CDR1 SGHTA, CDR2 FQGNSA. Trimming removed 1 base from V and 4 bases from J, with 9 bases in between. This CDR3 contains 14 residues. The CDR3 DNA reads TGTGCCAGCAGCTTAGATAGGGGGGCAGATACGCAGTATTTT. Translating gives CASSLDRGADTQYF.

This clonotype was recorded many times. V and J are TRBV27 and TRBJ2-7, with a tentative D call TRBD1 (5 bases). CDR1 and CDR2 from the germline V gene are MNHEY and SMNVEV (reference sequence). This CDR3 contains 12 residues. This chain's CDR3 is CVVGPGTYEQYF. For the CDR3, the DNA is TGTGTTGTGGGGCCCGGAACCTACGAGCAGTACTTC.

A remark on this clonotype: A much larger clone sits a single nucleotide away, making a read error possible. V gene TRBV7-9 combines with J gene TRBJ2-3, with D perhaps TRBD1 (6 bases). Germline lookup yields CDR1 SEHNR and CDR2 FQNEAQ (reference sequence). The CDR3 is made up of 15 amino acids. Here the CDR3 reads CASSPRGLSTDTRYF. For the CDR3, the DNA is TGTGCCAGCAGCCCCAGGGGCCTGAGCACAGATACGCGGTATTTT.

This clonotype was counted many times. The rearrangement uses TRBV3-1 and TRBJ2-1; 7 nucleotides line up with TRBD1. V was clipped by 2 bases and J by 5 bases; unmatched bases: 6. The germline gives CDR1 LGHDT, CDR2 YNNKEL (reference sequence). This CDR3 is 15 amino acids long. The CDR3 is CASSQRGGPHNEQFF. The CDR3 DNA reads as TGTGCCAGCAGCCAACGAGGGGGCCCCCACAATGAGCAGTTCTTC.

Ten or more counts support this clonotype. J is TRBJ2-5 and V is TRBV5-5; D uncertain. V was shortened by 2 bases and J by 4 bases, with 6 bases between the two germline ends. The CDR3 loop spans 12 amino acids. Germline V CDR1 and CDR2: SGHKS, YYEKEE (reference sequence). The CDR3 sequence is CASSFGVETQYF. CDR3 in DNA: TGTGCCAGCAGCTTTGGGGTAGAGACCCAGTACTTC.

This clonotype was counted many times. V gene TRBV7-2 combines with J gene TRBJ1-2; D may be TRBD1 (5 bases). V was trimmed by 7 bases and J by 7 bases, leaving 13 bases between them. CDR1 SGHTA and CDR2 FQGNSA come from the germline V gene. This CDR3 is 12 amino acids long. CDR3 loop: CASTTGTAGYTF. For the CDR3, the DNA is TGTGCCAGCACCACTGGGACGGCTGGCTACACCTTC.

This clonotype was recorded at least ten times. CDR3 in DNA: TGCGCCAGCAGCCAAGAAGGGGGGCGTACCGGGGAGCTGTTTTTT. Amino acids: CASSQEGGRTGELFF. The J gene is TRBJ2-2, the V gene TRBV4-3, with D perhaps assigned TRBD1 or TRBD2 (6 bases each). The CDR3 runs to 15 residues. Between the trimmed V and J ends, which lost 0 bases and 5 bases, there was a span of 10 bases. Germline assignment: CDR1 LGHNA and CDR2 YSLEER.

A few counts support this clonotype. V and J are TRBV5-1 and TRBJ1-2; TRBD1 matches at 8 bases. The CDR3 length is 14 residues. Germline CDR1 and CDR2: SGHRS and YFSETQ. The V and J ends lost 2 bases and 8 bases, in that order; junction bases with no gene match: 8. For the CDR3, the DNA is TGCGCCAGCAGCTTTGTTGACAGGGGTCAGGGCTACACCTTC. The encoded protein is CASSFVDRGQGYTF.

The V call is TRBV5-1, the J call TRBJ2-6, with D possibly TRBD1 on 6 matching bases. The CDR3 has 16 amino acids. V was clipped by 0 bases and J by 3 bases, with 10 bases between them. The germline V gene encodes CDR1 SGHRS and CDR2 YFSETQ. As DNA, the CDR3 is TGCGCCAGCAGCTTGGGGACAGTCGGTGGGGCCAACGTCCTGACTTTC. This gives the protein CASSLGTVGGANVLTF.

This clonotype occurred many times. The DNA of the CDR3 is TGCAGCGCCTATCTCGGCGCTGAAGCTTTCTTT. This gives the protein CSAYLGAEAFF. The chain joins TRBV29-1 to TRBJ1-1; D is undetermined. CDR1 and CDR2 (germline): SQVTM, ANQGSEA. Trimming stripped 7 bases from V and 6 bases from J, with 12 bases between. This CDR3 is built from 11 residues.

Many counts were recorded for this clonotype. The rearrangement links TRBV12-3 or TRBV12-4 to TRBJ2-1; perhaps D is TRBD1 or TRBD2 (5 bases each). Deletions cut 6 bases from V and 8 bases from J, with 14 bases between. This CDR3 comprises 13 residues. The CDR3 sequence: CASRGNRGDEQFF. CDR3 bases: TGTGCCAGCAGGGGAAATAGAGGGGATGAGCAGTTCTTC.